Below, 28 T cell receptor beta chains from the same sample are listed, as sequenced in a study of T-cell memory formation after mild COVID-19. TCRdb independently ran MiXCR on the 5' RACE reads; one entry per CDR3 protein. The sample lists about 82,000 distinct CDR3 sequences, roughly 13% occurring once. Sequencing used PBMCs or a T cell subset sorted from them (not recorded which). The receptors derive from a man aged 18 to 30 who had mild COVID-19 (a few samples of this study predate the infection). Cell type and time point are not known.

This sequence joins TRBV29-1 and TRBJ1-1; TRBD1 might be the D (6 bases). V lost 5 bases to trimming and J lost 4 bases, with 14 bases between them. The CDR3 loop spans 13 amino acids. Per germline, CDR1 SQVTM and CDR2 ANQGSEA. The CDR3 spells CSVMGGAGTEAFF. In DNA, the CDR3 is TGCAGCGTTATGGGGGGCGCGGGCACTGAAGCTTTCTTT.

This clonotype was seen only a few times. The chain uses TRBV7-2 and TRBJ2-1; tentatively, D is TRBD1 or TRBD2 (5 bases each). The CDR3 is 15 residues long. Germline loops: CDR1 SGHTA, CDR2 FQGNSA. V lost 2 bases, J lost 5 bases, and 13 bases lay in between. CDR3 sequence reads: CASSLRGRSNNEQFF. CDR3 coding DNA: TGTGCCAGCAGCTTACGGGGCCGAAGCAACAATGAGCAGTTCTTC.

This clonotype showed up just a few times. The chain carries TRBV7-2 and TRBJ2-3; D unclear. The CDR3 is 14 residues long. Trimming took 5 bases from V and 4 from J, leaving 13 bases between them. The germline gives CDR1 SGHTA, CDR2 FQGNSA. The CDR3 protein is CASSTPRQADTQYF. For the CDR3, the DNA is TGTGCCAGCAGCACCCCACGCCAGGCAGATACGCAGTATTTT.

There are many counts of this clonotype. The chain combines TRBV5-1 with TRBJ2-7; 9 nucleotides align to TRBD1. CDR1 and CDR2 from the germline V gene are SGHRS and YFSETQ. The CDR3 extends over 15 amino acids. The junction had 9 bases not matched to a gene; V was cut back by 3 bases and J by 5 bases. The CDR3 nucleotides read TGCGCCAGCAGCTCCCGGGACAGGGTGTTGAACGAGCAGTACTTC. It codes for CASSSRDRVLNEQYF. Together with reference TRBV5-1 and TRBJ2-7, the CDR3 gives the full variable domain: KAGVTQTPRYLIKTRGQQVTLSCSPISGHRSVSWYQQTPGQGLQFLFEYFSETQRNKGNFPGRFSGRQFSNSRSEMNVSTLELGDSALYLCASSSRDRVLNEQYFGPGTRLTVT.

DNA of the CDR3: TGCGCCAGCAGCCACACCAGGGTGGCTGATGAGCAGTTCTTC. This translates into CASSHTRVADEQFF. The chain combines TRBV4-3 with TRBJ2-1; weak D call: TRBD1 (5 bases). V was shortened by 3 bases and J by 8 bases, with 14 bases between the two germline ends. CDR1 and CDR2 (germline): LGHNA, YSLEER. This CDR3 is built from 14 residues.

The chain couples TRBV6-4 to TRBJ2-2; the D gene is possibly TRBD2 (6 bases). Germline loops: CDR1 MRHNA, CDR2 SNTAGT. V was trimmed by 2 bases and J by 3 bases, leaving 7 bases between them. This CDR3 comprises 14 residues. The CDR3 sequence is CASSDASDTGELFF. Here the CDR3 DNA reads TGTGCCAGCAGTGACGCTAGCGACACCGGGGAGCTGTTTTTT.

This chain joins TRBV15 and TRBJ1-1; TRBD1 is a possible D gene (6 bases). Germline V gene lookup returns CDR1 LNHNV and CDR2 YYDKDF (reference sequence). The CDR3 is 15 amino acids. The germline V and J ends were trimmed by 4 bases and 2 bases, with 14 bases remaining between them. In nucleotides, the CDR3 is TGTGCCACCAGCACCTGGACAGCCCTAAACACTGAAGCTTTCTTT. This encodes CATSTWTALNTEAFF.

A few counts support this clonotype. The CDR3 loop is CASSHAGYEQYF. The DNA of the CDR3 is TGTGCCAGTAGCCATGCTGGCTACGAGCAGTACTTC. V usage is TRBV19 and J usage is TRBJ2-7; D call uncertain. This CDR3 has 12 residues. CDR1 and CDR2 from the germline V gene are LNHDA and SQIVND (reference sequence). The ends were cut back, 6 bases at V and 3 bases at J, with 9 bases in the middle. Together with reference TRBV19 and TRBJ2-7, the CDR3 gives the full variable domain: DGGITQSPKYLFRKEGQNVTLSCEQNLNHDAMYWYRQDPGQGLRLIYYSQIVNDFQKGDIAEGYSVSREKKESFPLTVTSAQKNPTAFYLCASSHAGYEQYFGPGTRLTVT.

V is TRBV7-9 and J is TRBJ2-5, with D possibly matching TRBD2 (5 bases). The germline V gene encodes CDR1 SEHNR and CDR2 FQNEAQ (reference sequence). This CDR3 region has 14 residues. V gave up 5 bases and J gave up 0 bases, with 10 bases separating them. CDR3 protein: CASSVGGYQETQYF. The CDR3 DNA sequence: TGTGCCAGCAGCGTCGGCGGGTACCAAGAGACCCAGTACTTC.

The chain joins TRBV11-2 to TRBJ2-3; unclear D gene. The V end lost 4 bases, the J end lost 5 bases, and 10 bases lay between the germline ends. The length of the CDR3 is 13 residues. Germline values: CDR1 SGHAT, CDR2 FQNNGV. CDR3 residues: CASSWDSRDTQYF. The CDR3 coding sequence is TGTGCCAGCAGCTGGGATTCAAGAGATACGCAGTATTTT.

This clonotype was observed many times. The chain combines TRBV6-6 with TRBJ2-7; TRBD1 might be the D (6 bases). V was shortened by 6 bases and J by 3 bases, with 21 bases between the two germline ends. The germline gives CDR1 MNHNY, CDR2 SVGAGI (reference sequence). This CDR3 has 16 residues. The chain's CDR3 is CASSLHPGTGNYEQYV. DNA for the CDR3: TGTGCCAGCAGCCTTCATCCCGGAACAGGGAACTACGAGCAGTACGTC.

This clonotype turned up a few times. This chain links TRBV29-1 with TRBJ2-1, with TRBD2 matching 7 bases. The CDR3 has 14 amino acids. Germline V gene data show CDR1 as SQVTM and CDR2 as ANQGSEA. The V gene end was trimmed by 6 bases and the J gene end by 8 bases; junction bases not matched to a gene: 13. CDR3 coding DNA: TGCAGCGTGGTAAGACTAGCCGGTGGGGATGAGCAGTTCTTC. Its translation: CSVVRLAGGDEQFF.

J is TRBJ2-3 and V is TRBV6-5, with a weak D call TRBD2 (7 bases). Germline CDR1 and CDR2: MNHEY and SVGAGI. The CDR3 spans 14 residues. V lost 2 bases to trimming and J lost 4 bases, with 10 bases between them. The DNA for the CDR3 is TGTGCCAGCAGTTACGGGGGGGCTGCAGATACGCAGTATTTT. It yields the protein CASSYGGAADTQYF.

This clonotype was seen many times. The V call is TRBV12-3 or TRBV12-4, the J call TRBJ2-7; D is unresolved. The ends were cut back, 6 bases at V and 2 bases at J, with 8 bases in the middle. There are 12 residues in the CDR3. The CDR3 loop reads CASSPGTYEQYF. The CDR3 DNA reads TGTGCCAGCAGCCCCGGAACCTACGAGCAGTACTTC.

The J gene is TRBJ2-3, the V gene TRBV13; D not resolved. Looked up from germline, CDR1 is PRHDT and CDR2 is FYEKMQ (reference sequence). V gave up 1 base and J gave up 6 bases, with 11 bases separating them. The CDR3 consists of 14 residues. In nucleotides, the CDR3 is TGTGCCAGCAGCTTAGATCTGGGTTCGGATACGCAGTATTTT. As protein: CASSLDLGSDTQYF.

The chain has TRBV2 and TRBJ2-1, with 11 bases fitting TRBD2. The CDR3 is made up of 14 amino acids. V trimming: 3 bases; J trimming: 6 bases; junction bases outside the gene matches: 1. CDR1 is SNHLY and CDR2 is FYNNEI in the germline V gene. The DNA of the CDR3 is TGTGCCAGCAGTGAGGGGACTAGCGGCAATGAGCAGTTCTTC. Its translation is CASSEGTSGNEQFF.

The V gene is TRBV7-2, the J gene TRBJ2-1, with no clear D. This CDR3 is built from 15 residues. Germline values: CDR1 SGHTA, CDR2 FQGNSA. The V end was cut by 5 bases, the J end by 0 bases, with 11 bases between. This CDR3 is CASSPWLSSYNEQFF. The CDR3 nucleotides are TGTGCCAGCAGCCCTTGGTTAAGCTCCTACAATGAGCAGTTCTTC.

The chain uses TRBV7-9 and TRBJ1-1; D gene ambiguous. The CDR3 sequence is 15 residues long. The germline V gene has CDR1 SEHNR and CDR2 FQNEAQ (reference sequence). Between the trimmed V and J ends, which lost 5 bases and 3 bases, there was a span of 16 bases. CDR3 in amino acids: CASSDIRTLDTEAFF. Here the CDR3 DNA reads TGTGCCAGCAGCGATATAAGGACTTTAGACACTGAAGCTTTCTTT. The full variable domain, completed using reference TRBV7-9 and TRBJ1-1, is DTGVSQNPRHKITKRGQNVTFRCDPISEHNRLYWYRQTLGQGPEFLTYFQNEAQLEKSRLLSDRFSAERPKGSFSTLEIQRTEQGDSAMYLCASSDIRTLDTEAFFGQGTRLTVV.

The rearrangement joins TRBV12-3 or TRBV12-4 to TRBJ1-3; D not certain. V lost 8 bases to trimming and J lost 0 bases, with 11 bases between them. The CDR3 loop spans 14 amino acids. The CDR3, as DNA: TGTGCCAGCGGCCGGAGCAGCTCTGGAAACACCATATATTTT. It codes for CASGRSSSGNTIYF.

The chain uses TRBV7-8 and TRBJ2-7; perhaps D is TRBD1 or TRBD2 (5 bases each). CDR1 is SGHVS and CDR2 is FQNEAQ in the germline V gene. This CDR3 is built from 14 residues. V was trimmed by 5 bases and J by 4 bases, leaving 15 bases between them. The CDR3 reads CASSPRWDGYEQYF. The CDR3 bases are TGTGCCAGCAGCCCGAGGTGGGACGGGTACGAGCAGTACTTC.

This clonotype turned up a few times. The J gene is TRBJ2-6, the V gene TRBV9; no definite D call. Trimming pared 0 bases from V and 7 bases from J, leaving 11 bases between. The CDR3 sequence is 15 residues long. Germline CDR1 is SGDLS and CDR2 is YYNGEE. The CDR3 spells CASSVGAESANVLTF. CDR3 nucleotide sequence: TGTGCCAGCAGCGTAGGCGCAGAGTCAGCCAACGTCCTGACTTTC.

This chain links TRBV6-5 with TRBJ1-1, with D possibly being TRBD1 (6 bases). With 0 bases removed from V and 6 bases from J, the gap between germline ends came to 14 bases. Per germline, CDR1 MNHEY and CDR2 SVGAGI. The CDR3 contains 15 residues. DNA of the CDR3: TGTGCCAGCAGTTACTCGAGTTGGGGGGCCCCTGAAGCTTTCTTT. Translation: CASSYSSWGAPEAFF.

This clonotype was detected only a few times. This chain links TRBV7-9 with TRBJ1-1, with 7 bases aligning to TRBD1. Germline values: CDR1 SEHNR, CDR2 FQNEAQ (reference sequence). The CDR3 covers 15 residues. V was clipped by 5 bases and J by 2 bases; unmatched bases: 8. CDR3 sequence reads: CASSQATGRNTEAFF. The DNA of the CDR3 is TGTGCCAGCAGCCAGGCGACAGGGCGAAACACTGAAGCTTTCTTT.

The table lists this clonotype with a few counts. Written as DNA, the CDR3 is TGTGCCAGCAGCTCCAGAGTTACAGGGGCTAGCACAGATACGCAGTATTTT. Its protein is CASSSRVTGASTDTQYF. V is TRBV12-3 or TRBV12-4 and J is TRBJ2-3, with 7 bases identical to TRBD1. After removal of 6 bases from V and 0 bases from J, the junction contained 12 bases not matched to a gene. CDR3 length: 17 residues.

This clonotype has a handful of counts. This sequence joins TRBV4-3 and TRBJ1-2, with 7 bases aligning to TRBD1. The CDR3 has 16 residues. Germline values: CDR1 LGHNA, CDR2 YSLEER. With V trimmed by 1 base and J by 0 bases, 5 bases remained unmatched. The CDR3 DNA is TGCGCCAGCAGCCAAGGGACAGGCGATACTAACTATGGCTACACCTTC. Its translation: CASSQGTGDTNYGYTF.

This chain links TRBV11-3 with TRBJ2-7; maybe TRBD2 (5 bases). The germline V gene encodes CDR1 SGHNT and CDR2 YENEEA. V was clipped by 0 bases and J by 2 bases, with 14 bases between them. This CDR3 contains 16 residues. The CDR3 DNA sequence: TGTGCCAGCAGCTTAGAGGCAGCGGCGCCCCCCTACGAGCAGTACTTC. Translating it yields CASSLEAAAPPYEQYF.

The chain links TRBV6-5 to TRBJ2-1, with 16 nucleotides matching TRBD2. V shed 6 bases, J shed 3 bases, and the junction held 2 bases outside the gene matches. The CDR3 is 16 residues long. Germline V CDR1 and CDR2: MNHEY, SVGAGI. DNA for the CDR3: TGTGCCAGCAGGGGACTAGCGGGAGGGAACTACAATGAGCAGTTCTTC. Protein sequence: CASRGLAGGNYNEQFF.

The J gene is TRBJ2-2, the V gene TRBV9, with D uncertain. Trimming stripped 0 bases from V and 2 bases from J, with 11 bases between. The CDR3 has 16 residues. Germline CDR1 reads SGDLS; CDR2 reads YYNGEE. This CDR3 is CASSVAGSPNTGELFF. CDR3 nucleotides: TGTGCCAGCAGCGTAGCTGGCAGCCCAAACACCGGGGAGCTGTTTTTT.